The sample holds a few counts of the clone carrying this T cell receptor (beta chain). As yet, its antigen is unknown. V lost 0 bases and J lost 2, with 19 bases in between. The CDR3 has 17 residues. Germline V CDR1 and CDR2: SQVTM, ANQGSEA. The sample is drawn from a study of early T cells in non-severe SARS-CoV-2 infection. Study in general: The authors sequenced bulk RNA from unsorted whole blood, leaving chains unpaired.

Individual cDNA molecules carried attached unique molecular identifiers. Each CDR3 protein gets one entry after TCRdb re-called the 5' RACE reads with MiXCR. This sample has some 49,000 distinct CDR3 sequences, with approximately 10% found just once. General study points: VDJdb-based annotation leaned toward anti-spike CD8 responses and missed private and CD4 specificities.

The origin of this receptor is an adult who was a healthcare worker with PCR-confirmed SARS-CoV-2 infection or an uninfected control (not recorded which). Sample: whole blood. The chain links TRBV29-1 to TRBJ2-5; TRBD1 might be the D (5 bases). CDR3: CSVEDWARGSSQETQYF. The DNA for the CDR3 is TGCAGCGTTGAAGATTGGGCAAGGGGCTCAAGTCAAGAGACCCAGTACTTC. Full variable domain (rest looked up from reference TRBV29-1 and TRBJ2-5): SAVISQKPSRDICQRGTSLTIQCQVDSQVTMMFWYRQQPGQSLTLIATANQGSEATYESGFVIDKFPISRPNLTFSTLTVSNMSPEDSSIYLCSVEDWARGSSQETQYFGPGTRLLVL.